This T cell receptor (beta chain) was captured by sequencing in a study of T cell clones after liver transplantation (dated by TCRdb to about 2019). Regarding the complete study: The samples were obtained from ITN030ST, a randomized trial that attempted immunosuppression withdrawal within 2 years after liver transplantation. After a pre-transplant mixed lymphocyte reaction, TCRbeta sequencing was used to pinpoint donor-reactive T cell clones, which were subsequently tracked in post-transplant blood. As an antigen-independent comparator for the donor-reactive sequences, third party-reactive TCRbeta sequences from pre-transplant MLRs were identified as well. Of the eight recipients, three were HCV-positive, while the remaining recipients had been transplanted for non-autoimmune, non-viral indications. Until randomization at 12-24 months post-transplant, subjects were given standard immunosuppression, with no induction therapy. Tolerance was defined as complete immunosuppression withdrawal for at least one year with no rise in liver enzymes beyond twice the upper limit of normal. Blood samples were taken pre-transplant, pre-randomization before withdrawal, and post-randomization after full withdrawal or failed withdrawal. Of the 8 liver transplant recipients making up the studied cohort, 3 were classified as tolerant and 5 as non-tolerant.

About this clone: Its recognized antigen is unknown. No much larger clone is present one base from it, and per-base qualities are unavailable.

Study-level results and caveats: After accounting for repertoire turnover, donor-reactive detection was significantly reduced in 7 of 8 subjects for CD4 and 8 of 8 for CD8. Donor-reactive sequences decreased more than third party-reactive sequences, which suggests partial antigen-specific deletion that was not related to withdrawal success. Since no allograft tissue specimens were available, donor-reactive T cells may have migrated into the graft instead of being deleted. Conclusions were preliminary, limited by small, heterogeneous patient numbers and non-standardized post-transplant time points. In two subjects, low numbers of available donor cells limited the measurable donor-reactive repertoire. A significant post-transplant decrease in circulating donor-reactive CD4 TCRbeta sequences was observed in most of the 8 subjects, irrespective of tolerance or HCV status.

High-throughput TCRbeta CDR3 sequencing of frozen genomic DNA was performed by immunoSEQ, with PCR amplification, mapping, bias correction and internal controls included. Turning to the authors' computational methods: Productive rearrangements were retained, and unique TCRbeta sequences were defined by the CDR3 nucleotide sequence together with the V and J gene. Donor-reactive sequences required at least 5-fold expansion in CFSE-low cells versus unstimulated pre-transplant cells and at least 0.01% frequency. Minimum frequency thresholds were set for each subject on the basis of the unstimulated sample with the lowest template count, so that a detection power of at least 90% was ensured. Jensen-Shannon divergence between the top 1000 TCRbeta sequences post-transplant and pre-transplant was used to measure repertoire turnover. Two-sided Fisher's exact tests were used to test for changes in how often donor-reactive sequences were detected. TCRdb carries this immuneACCESS record with in-frame sequences only. Its versions omit some clonotypes, under half of them owing to an unresolved V gene in the studies checked, with the rest unexplained. V and J calls and clone size come straight from that table; D and trimming were deduced from the DNA. Counted in this sample were 75,000 to 95,000 clones; around four fifths of them appeared once. The top ten hold under 2.5% of the sample.

Thawed unstimulated PBMCs were stained for CD3, CD4 and CD8 and FACS-sorted into CD3+CD4+ and CD3+CD8+ populations. Randomization to immunosuppression withdrawal applied to every one of the 8 studied subjects. Genomic DNA was isolated with the Qiagen DNeasy Blood and Tissue Kit. The CDR3 sequence holds 13 residues, the cysteine and phenylalanine included. Just CDR3 DNA is preserved here, 39 bases in frame from base 1. CDR1 ENHRY and CDR2 SYGVKD are derived from the germline V gene. At the junction V is shortened by 5 bases and J by 4 bases; bases outside the gene matches: 3. Sample: CD4+ T cells from blood, taken about 50 months after liver transplant. Rearrangement joined TRBV10-3 to TRBJ2-7; 9 bases in the middle match TRBD1. This TCR came from a human patient who received a liver transplant. Some T cells may derive from the graft donor when a transplant has been performed. For the CDR3, the sequence is CAISPGQGYEQYF. The nucleotides are TGTGCCATCAGTCCGGGACAGGGTTACGAGCAGTACTTC.